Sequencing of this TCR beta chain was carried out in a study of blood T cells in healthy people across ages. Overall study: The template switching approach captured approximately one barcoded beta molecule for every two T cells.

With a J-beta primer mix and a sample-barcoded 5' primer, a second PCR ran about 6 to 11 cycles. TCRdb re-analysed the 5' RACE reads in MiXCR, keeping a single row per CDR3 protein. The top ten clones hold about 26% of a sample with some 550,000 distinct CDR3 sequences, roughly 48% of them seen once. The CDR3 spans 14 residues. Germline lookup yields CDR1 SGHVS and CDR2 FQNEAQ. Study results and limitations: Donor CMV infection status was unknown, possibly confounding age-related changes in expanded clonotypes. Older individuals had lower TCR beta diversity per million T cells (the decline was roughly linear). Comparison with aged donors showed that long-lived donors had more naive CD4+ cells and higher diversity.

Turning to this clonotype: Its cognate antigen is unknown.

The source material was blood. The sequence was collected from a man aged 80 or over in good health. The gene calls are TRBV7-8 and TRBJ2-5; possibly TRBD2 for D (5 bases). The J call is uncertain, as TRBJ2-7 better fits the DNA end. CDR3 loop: CASSLPTSRYEQYF. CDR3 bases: TGTGCCAGCAGCTTACCCACTAGTAGGTACGAGCAGTACTTC.